This entry lists 6 T cell receptor beta chains sequenced from one sample in a study of tumor-infiltrating lymphocytes in oesophageal squamous cell carcinoma. In TCRdb, the PCR reads were re-called with MiXCR into one record per CDR3 protein. Among 13,000 or so distinct CDR3 sequences, around 56% were seen once, and the ten largest hold 9.5% to 13%. What was sequenced was blood. These TCRs come from a female donor with esophageal squamous cell carcinoma.

Sample share makes this clonotype medium-sized. The rearrangement joins TRBV6-6 to TRBJ1-4; D is possibly TRBD1 (6 bases). The CDR3 runs 14 residues. Looked up from germline, CDR1 is MNHNY and CDR2 is SVGAGI (reference sequence). The V gene lost 2 bases and the J gene lost 6 bases, with 10 bases spanning the gap. CDR3 loop: CASSYGTYDEKLFF. CDR3 DNA: TGTGCCAGCAGTTACGGGACATACGATGAAAAACTGTTTTTT.

This clonotype was counted ten times or more. A much larger clone differs from this one at a single base, so this may be a read error. The chain is built from TRBV7-2 and TRBJ2-5; 14 bases map to TRBD2. The CDR3 consists of 15 residues. Germline lookup yields CDR1 SGHTA and CDR2 FQGNSA. J lost 11 bases, V lost 5 bases, and 10 bases had no gene match. CDR3 protein: CASSPGTSGSYEQYF. The CDR3 DNA reads as TGTGCCAGCAGCCCAGGGACTAGCGGGAGCTATGAGCAGTACTTC. The full variable domain, its missing parts supplied by reference TRBV7-2 and TRBJ2-5, is GAGVSQSPSNKVTEKGKDVELRCDPISGHTALYWYRQSLGQGLEFLIYFQGNSAPDKSGLPSDRFSAERTGGSVSTLTIQRTQQEDSAVYLCASSPGTSGSYEQYFGPGTRLLVL.

CDR3 in amino acids: CASSPRHGAYAQFF. The CDR3 DNA is TGTGCCAGCAGCCCCCGGCACGGAGCCTACGCGCAGTTCTTC. The chain carries TRBV7-3 and TRBJ2-6; no clear D. The J call may be mistaken, given a closer DNA end match to TRBJ2-1. This CDR3 has 14 residues. Per germline, CDR1 SGHTA and CDR2 FQGTGA.

This clonotype was observed a single time. The chain joins TRBV5-3 to TRBJ2-1, with 9 positions matching TRBD1. Matching the DNA end better, TRBJ2-5 makes the J call doubtful. TRBV5-3 falls under the ORF class, with uncertain function. The CDR3 spans 16 residues. The CDR3: CASSQKTGGGGETQYF. In nucleotides, the CDR3 is TGTGCCAGCAGTCAAAAGACAGGGGGAGGAGGAGAGACCCAGTACTTC.

The J gene is TRBJ2-5, the V gene TRBV7-2; 9 nucleotides match TRBD2. Judging by the DNA end, TRBJ2-7 fits better; the J call may be wrong. The CDR3 spans 16 residues. Per germline, CDR1 SGHTA and CDR2 FQGNSA. This chain's CDR3 is CASRGFGTSLNYEQYF. The DNA for the CDR3 is TGTGCCAGCAGGGGATTCGGGACTAGCCTCAATTACGAGCAGTACTTC.

The J gene is TRBJ2-5, the V gene TRBV29-1; no definite D call. The J call could be wrong; TRBJ1-2 is a better fit for the DNA end. The germline gives CDR1 SQVTM, CDR2 ANQGSEA. The CDR3 extends over 13 amino acids. CDR3 coding DNA: TGCAGCGTTCGATTCCCAGAGAACTATGGCTACACCTTC. The encoded protein is CSVRFPENYGYTF.